The 10 T cell receptor beta chains listed next were all sequenced from one sample in a study of T cell repertoires in ileal Crohn's disease. The time point: neoterminal ileum biopsy at postoperative endoscopy, about 6 months after surgery. Generated by immunoSEQ multiplex PCR, the TCRdb table keeps only in-frame clones and is missing some. The table includes about 7,400 clones, around 74% detected once. The sequenced sample consisted of ileal tissue. The receptors here all came from an adult with Crohn's disease.

The chain combines TRBV11-3 with TRBJ1-4, with D perhaps TRBD1 (5 bases). Germline-derived CDR1 and CDR2 are SGHNT and YENEEA. Trimming removed 4 bases from V and 6 bases from J, with 15 bases in between. The CDR3 is made up of 15 amino acids. The CDR3 DNA reads TGTGCCAGCAGCTCCCAGGGCGCCTTCTATGAAAAACTGTTTTTT. This codes for CASSSQGAFYEKLFF.

This rearrangement joins TRBV6-5 to TRBJ2-5; maybe TRBD2 (5 bases). Germline CDR1 reads MNHEY; CDR2 reads SVGAGI. V was trimmed by 4 bases and J by 2 bases, leaving 14 bases between them. The CDR3 length is 15 residues. CDR3 loop: CASSLGSEGQETQYF. As DNA, the CDR3 is TGTGCCAGCAGTTTGGGTTCTGAGGGACAAGAGACCCAGTACTTC.

This chain joins TRBV7-3 and TRBJ1-6, with D unresolved. Per the germline V gene, CDR1 is SGHTA and CDR2 is FQGTGA. This CDR3 has 13 residues. Trimming left V 2 bases short and J 6 bases short, with 5 bases between. The CDR3: CASSLQRNSPLHF. The CDR3 nucleotides read TGTGCCAGCAGCTTACAGCGTAATTCACCCCTCCACTTT.

Only a few counts were recorded for this clone. CDR3 sequence (DNA): TGTGCCTGGACCCCGTCCCGGACAGGGGGCTACTACGAGCAGTACTTC. Translating it yields CAWTPSRTGGYYEQYF. The V and J genes are TRBV30 and TRBJ2-7; TRBD1 agrees at 11 bases. The V segment lost 4 bases and the J segment 3 bases; nucleotides outside the gene matches: 11. This CDR3 spans 16 amino acids. CDR1 and CDR2 from the germline V gene are GTSNPN and SVGIG (reference sequence).

The chain uses TRBV29-1 and TRBJ1-2, with D perhaps TRBD1 (6 bases). Deletions cut 7 bases from V and 8 bases from J, with 17 bases between. This CDR3 is built from 12 residues. CDR1 and CDR2 (germline): SQVTM, ANQGSEA. CDR3: CSDRDTEFGYTF. The CDR3 DNA is TGCAGCGACCGGGACACAGAATTCGGCTACACCTTC.

This chain uses TRBV2 with TRBJ2-5; a weak D match, TRBD2 (6 bases). Germline V gives CDR1 SNHLY, CDR2 FYNNEI. The V and J ends lost 10 bases and 7 bases respectively, with 19 bases between them. This CDR3 is built from 13 residues. Written as DNA, the CDR3 is TGTGCCACCCTGAATTCCGGAGCGGGGACCCAGTACTTC. Residues: CATLNSGAGTQYF.

In nucleotides, the CDR3 is TGTGCCAGCACTGGACAGTTGAACACTGAAGCTTTCTTT. Encoded protein: CASTGQLNTEAFF. The chain carries TRBV2 and TRBJ1-1, with a weak D call TRBD1 (6 bases). CDR3 size: 13 residues. Trimming pared 7 bases from V and 0 bases from J, leaving 9 bases between. CDR1 is SNHLY and CDR2 is FYNNEI in the germline V gene.

V usage is TRBV11-3 and J usage is TRBJ1-1; possibly TRBD1 for D (5 bases). The CDR3 is 16 amino acids. CDR1 is SGHNT and CDR2 is YENEEA in the germline V gene. V lost 0 bases and J 1 base, leaving 12 bases between the germline ends. The CDR3 sequence is CASSLDGARSNTEAFF. CDR3 DNA: TGTGCCAGCAGCTTAGATGGGGCAAGATCGAACACTGAAGCTTTCTTT.

The CDR3 DNA reads as TGTGCCATCAGTGGTGCCGACAGGGCTGGTTATTGGCAGTACTTC. This codes for CAISGADRAGYWQYF. This chain joins TRBV10-3 and TRBJ2-7, with 7 bases that match TRBD1. This CDR3 region has 15 residues. Trimming removed 4 bases from V and 9 bases from J; junction bases left unmatched: 15. Germline assignment: CDR1 ENHRY and CDR2 SYGVKD.

This clone was observed a few times. CDR3 loop: CASSLGLRSHAEQFF. The CDR3 region has the DNA TGTGCCAGCAGTCTCGGTTTGAGGAGTCATGCTGAGCAGTTCTTC. The chain links TRBV27 to TRBJ2-1; the D is unclear. The germline V gene encodes CDR1 MNHEY and CDR2 SMNVEV (reference sequence). V was trimmed by 5 bases and J by 9 bases, leaving 20 bases between them. This CDR3 spans 15 amino acids.